These 16 T cell receptor beta chains were all obtained from the same sample, sequenced in a study of blood T cell repertoires in COVID-19 (dated by TCRdb to about 2020). Library method: the immunoSEQ multiplex PCR assay. This is the immuneACCESS table as TCRdb keeps it, with only in-frame sequences that have V and J called. A part of the clones is gone; compared with another copy, unresolved V genes explain less than half, and the rest is unexplained. The sample table records some 170,000 clones; roughly 80% of these occur just once. Clones ranked in the top ten supply 8.4% of the sample. Material for sequencing was peripheral blood. The receptors were sampled from a woman aged 70-85 years with acute or convalescent COVID-19.

This clone appeared a single time. V gene TRBV4-1 combines with J gene TRBJ2-2, with D possibly being TRBD1 (5 bases). The CDR3 contains 15 residues. Germline CDR1 and CDR2: MGHRA and YSYEKL. V was shortened by 1 base and J by 7 bases, with 13 bases between the two germline ends. This chain's CDR3 is CASSQGQGLVGELFF. DNA for the CDR3: TGCGCCAGCAGCCAAGGGCAGGGATTGGTCGGGGAGCTGTTTTTT.

The rearrangement joins TRBV6-5 to TRBJ2-5; D is ambiguous. V lost 6 bases and J 4 bases, leaving 6 bases between the germline ends. The CDR3 has 11 residues. The germline V gene has CDR1 MNHEY and CDR2 SVGAGI. CDR3 sequence reads: CASRSRETQYF. CDR3 DNA sequence: TGTGCCAGCAGGTCTAGAGAGACCCAGTACTTC.

This chain connects TRBV4-3 to TRBJ2-7; D gene unclear. V was clipped by 0 bases and J by 3 bases, with 9 bases between them. The CDR3 is 14 residues long. The germline V gene encodes CDR1 LGHNA and CDR2 YSLEER. The chain's CDR3 is CASSQDGSSYEQYF. The CDR3, as DNA: TGCGCCAGCAGCCAAGATGGTTCCAGCTACGAGCAGTACTTC.

This clone was observed a few times. The chain uses TRBV11-3 and TRBJ1-5; D gene ambiguous. Germline V gene data show CDR1 as SGHNT and CDR2 as YENEEA. The CDR3 loop spans 17 amino acids. Trimming removed 1 base from V and 4 bases from J, with 17 bases in between. CDR3 in amino acids: CASSLGASSGVNQPQHF. CDR3 nucleotide sequence: TGTGCCAGCAGCTTAGGTGCGTCGTCGGGAGTTAATCAGCCCCAGCATTTT.

The gene calls are TRBV5-1 and TRBJ2-3, with 7 bases aligning to TRBD1. Germline V gene sequence: CDR1 SGHRS, CDR2 YFSETQ. The trim removed 0 bases at V and 3 bases at J, leaving 10 bases unmatched. The CDR3 sequence is 17 residues long. The CDR3 sequence is CASSLVLTGMGTDTQYF. The CDR3 region has the DNA TGCGCCAGCAGCTTGGTCTTGACAGGGATGGGAACAGATACGCAGTATTTT. Full variable domain (missing parts from reference TRBV5-1 and TRBJ2-3): KAGVTQTPRYLIKTRGQQVTLSCSPISGHRSVSWYQQTPGQGLQFLFEYFSETQRNKGNFPGRFSGRQFSNSRSEMNVSTLELGDSALYLCASSLVLTGMGTDTQYFGPGTRLTVL.

V and J are TRBV7-9 and TRBJ2-3; tentative D call: TRBD2 (6 bases). This CDR3 is 16 amino acids long. V was clipped by 1 base and J by 6 bases, with 17 bases between them. Germline V gives CDR1 SEHNR, CDR2 FQNEAQ (reference sequence). The CDR3 DNA sequence: TGTGCCAGCAGCTTAGGATTCGTCCTAGCGCTTGATACGCAGTATTTT. Translated, it gives CASSLGFVLALDTQYF. Complete variable domain (other parts from reference TRBV7-9 and TRBJ2-3): DTGVSQNPRHKITKRGQNVTFRCDPISEHNRLYWYRQTLGQGPEFLTYFQNEAQLEKSRLLSDRFSAERPKGSFSTLEIQRTEQGDSAMYLCASSLGFVLALDTQYFGPGTRLTVL.

This chain joins TRBV7-9 and TRBJ1-5; 7 bases fit TRBD1. Trimming removed 1 base from V and 1 base from J; junction bases left unmatched: 7. The CDR3 has 17 residues. Germline CDR1 SEHNR, CDR2 FQNEAQ (reference sequence). For the CDR3, the DNA is TGTGCCAGCAGCTTAGGACAGGGCTGGGGCAGCAATCAGCCCCAGCATTTT. Amino acids: CASSLGQGWGSNQPQHF.

This clone was found a few times. The CDR3 reads CATRKGLASTGELFF. As DNA, the CDR3 is TGTGCCACTAGGAAGGGGCTAGCGTCCACCGGGGAGCTGTTTTTT. The rearrangement links TRBV2 to TRBJ2-2, with TRBD2 as a possible D gene (6 bases). The germline CDR1 and CDR2 sequences are SNHLY and FYNNEI. This CDR3 is 15 amino acids long. Trimming shortened V by 10 bases and J by 4 bases, and 19 bases separated the two germline ends.

The V gene is TRBV12-2, the J gene TRBJ2-3; TRBD2, the table's D call, was not compared with the DNA. TRBV12-2 represents a pseudogene. The length of the CDR3 is 18 residues. The CDR3 sequence is CASRLRELPGPPTDTQYF. The CDR3 DNA follows: TGTGCAAGTCGCTTACGGGAGCTACCGGGCCCCCCCACAGATACGCAGTATTTT.

This chain uses TRBV6-5 with TRBJ2-2, with D perhaps TRBD2 (7 bases). CDR1 is MNHEY and CDR2 is SVGAGI in the germline V gene. The CDR3 spans 13 residues. The V end was cut by 10 bases, the J end by 6 bases, with 15 bases between. Here the CDR3 reads CAIRGGLAGELFF. The DNA for the CDR3 is TGTGCCATAAGGGGGGGATTGGCCGGGGAGCTGTTTTTT.

The chain combines TRBV19 with TRBJ2-1; TRBD1 is a possible D gene (5 bases). The CDR3 length is 15 residues. With 5 bases removed from V and 0 bases from J, the gap between germline ends came to 11 bases. The germline V gene encodes CDR1 LNHDA and CDR2 SQIVND (reference sequence). The DNA for the CDR3 is TGTGCCAGTAGTGATGACAGTAGCTCCTACAATGAGCAGTTCTTC. Translation: CASSDDSSSYNEQFF.

For the CDR3, the DNA is TGTGCCTGGAGTCCTGGAGGAGGACTAGGAGAGCAGTACTTC. Protein product: CAWSPGGGLGEQYF. The chain joins TRBV30 to TRBJ2-7, with 7 bases matching TRBD2. The ends lost 2 bases at V and 7 bases at J; junction bases unmatched: 11. The CDR3 is made up of 14 amino acids. The germline V gene has CDR1 GTSNPN and CDR2 SVGIG (reference sequence).

The chain couples TRBV5-1 to TRBJ1-1; D may be TRBD1 (5 bases). Germline V lookup: CDR1 SGHRS, CDR2 YFSETQ. The CDR3 runs 13 residues. Trimming stripped 3 bases from V and 4 bases from J, with 10 bases between. The CDR3 DNA sequence: TGCGCCAGCAGCTCTGGCGACAGCACTGAAGCTTTCTTT. It codes for CASSSGDSTEAFF.

This rearrangement joins TRBV28 to TRBJ1-3; 7 nucleotides agree with TRBD1. V gave up 8 bases and J gave up 0 bases; unmatched junction bases: 4. CDR3 length: 14 amino acids. In germline, CDR1 is MDHEN, CDR2 SYDVKM. The CDR3 spells CASSGQISGNTIYF. Written as DNA, the CDR3 is TGTGCCAGCTCGGGACAGATCTCTGGAAACACCATATATTTT.

The J gene is TRBJ2-1, the V gene TRBV10-1; D unclear. Germline CDR1 is WNHNN and CDR2 is SYGVQD (reference sequence). V was trimmed by 4 bases and J by 7 bases, leaving 17 bases between them. The CDR3 is 15 amino acids. The CDR3 nucleotides are TGCGCCAGCAGTGGCGGTAGCCTGGAGAGGAATGAGCAGTTCTTC. It encodes CASSGGSLERNEQFF.

The chain uses TRBV12-3 or TRBV12-4 and TRBJ1-5, with D possibly matching TRBD1 (5 bases). The ends were cut back, 4 bases at V and 2 bases at J, with 6 bases in the middle. This CDR3 contains 13 residues. The CDR3 region has the DNA TGTGCCAGCAGTTGGGGGGGCAATCAGCCCCAGCATTTT. Translated, it gives CASSWGGNQPQHF.